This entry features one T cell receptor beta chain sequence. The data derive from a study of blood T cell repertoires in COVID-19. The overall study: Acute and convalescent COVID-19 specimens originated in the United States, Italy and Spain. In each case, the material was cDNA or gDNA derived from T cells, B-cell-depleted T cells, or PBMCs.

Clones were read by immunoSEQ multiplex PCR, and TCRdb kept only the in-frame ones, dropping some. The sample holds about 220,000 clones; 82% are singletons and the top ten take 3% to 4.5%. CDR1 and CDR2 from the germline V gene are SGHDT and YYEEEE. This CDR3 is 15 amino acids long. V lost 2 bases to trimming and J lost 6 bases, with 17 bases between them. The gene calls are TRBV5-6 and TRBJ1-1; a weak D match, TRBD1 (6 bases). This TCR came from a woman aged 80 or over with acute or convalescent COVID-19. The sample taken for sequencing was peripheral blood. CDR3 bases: TGTGCCAGCAGCTTCATCCTAGTACAGGGCGCTGAAGCTTTCTTT. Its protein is CASSFILVQGAEAFF.